These 29 T cell receptor beta chains share one sample of origin, sequenced in a study of beta chain features in type 1 diabetes. Isolated RNA was reverse transcribed in full, so expressed TCRB transcripts were sequenced. Libraries were prepared by immunoSEQ multiplex PCR; TCRdb keeps only in-frame clonotypes and omits some of them. This sample yields approximately 120,000 clones, of which about 40% are seen a single time; around 0.07% belongs to the top ten. Sequencing was carried out using stem cell memory CD4+ T cells from blood. The receptors shown here come from a woman aged 18-29 years in good health.

This clone was recorded a few times. The CDR3 bases are TGTGCCAGCAGTTCGACACAGGGGCGGGATACGCAGTATTTT. This encodes CASSSTQGRDTQYF. The rearrangement joins TRBV6-6 to TRBJ2-3; TRBD1 matches at 7 bases. V was pared by 4 bases and J by 6 bases, with 7 bases of the junction left unmatched. This CDR3 is 14 amino acids long. The V gene's germline CDR1 is MNHNY and CDR2 SVGAGI (reference sequence).

V gene TRBV7-9 combines with J gene TRBJ2-3, with D perhaps TRBD1 (5 bases). Germline V lookup: CDR1 SEHNR, CDR2 FQNEAQ (reference sequence). Trimming cost V 3 bases and J 4 bases, with 8 bases left between them. This CDR3 comprises 13 residues. The CDR3 nucleotides read TGTGCCAGCAGCTTTACAGGAGCAGATACGCAGTATTTT. It specifies CASSFTGADTQYF.

V gene TRBV18 combines with J gene TRBJ2-5; weak D call: TRBD2 (5 bases). The CDR3 loop spans 15 amino acids. CDR1 KGHSH and CDR2 LQKENI come from the germline V gene. V lost 2 bases and J lost 5, with 15 bases in between. In DNA form, the CDR3 reads TGTGCCAGCTCACCAGAGGGTCTCCTGACGGAGACCCAGTACTTC. Protein product: CASSPEGLLTETQYF.

The J gene is TRBJ2-7, the V gene TRBV30, with D possibly matching TRBD2 (5 bases). The V gene's germline CDR1 is GTSNPN and CDR2 SVGIG (reference sequence). Trimming took off 0 bases at V and 6 bases at J, with 9 bases between the two ends. The CDR3 sequence is 12 residues long. The CDR3: CAWSVRGGEQYF. The DNA for the CDR3 is TGTGCCTGGAGTGTACGGGGTGGCGAGCAGTACTTC.

The gene calls are TRBV27 and TRBJ2-1; 10 positions agree with TRBD1. Germline CDR1 MNHEY, CDR2 SMNVEV (reference sequence). The trim removed 4 bases at V and 4 bases at J, leaving 7 bases unmatched. This CDR3 is built from 16 residues. CDR3 sequence reads: CASSSPRDRGYNEQFF. The CDR3 bases are TGTGCCAGCAGTTCTCCCAGGGACAGGGGTTACAATGAGCAGTTCTTC.

This rearrangement joins TRBV30 to TRBJ1-1, with D possibly matching TRBD1 (5 bases). V was trimmed by 4 bases and J by 0 bases, leaving 12 bases between them. Germline CDR1 and CDR2: GTSNPN and SVGIG (reference sequence). This CDR3 comprises 14 residues. CDR3 sequence (DNA): TGTGCCTGGACCCAAACGACAGTGAACACTGAAGCTTTCTTT. Encoded protein: CAWTQTTVNTEAFF.

In its sample, this clone was seen a few times. J is TRBJ2-7 and V is TRBV5-5; the D gene is possibly TRBD2 (5 bases). Trimming took 1 base from V and 5 from J, leaving 16 bases between them. Per germline, CDR1 SGHKS and CDR2 YYEKEE (reference sequence). There are 15 residues in the CDR3. DNA of the CDR3: TGTGCCAGCAGCTTGCGGCCGGGGATAGGGAACGAGCAGTACTTC. It encodes CASSLRPGIGNEQYF.

This clone was observed a few times. The rearrangement links TRBV7-9 to TRBJ2-7, with a possible D match to TRBD2 (6 bases). Trimming removed 2 bases from V and 5 bases from J, with 13 bases in between. The germline CDR1 and CDR2 sequences are SEHNR and FQNEAQ (reference sequence). The CDR3 sequence is 14 residues long. The CDR3 region has the DNA TGTGCCAGCAGCTTACGGCAGGGCGGGAACGAGCAGTACTTC. Protein: CASSLRQGGNEQYF.

V and J are TRBV7-9 and TRBJ1-2; the D gene is possibly TRBD1 (6 bases). The CDR3 sequence is 14 residues long. The germline V gene has CDR1 SEHNR and CDR2 FQNEAQ (reference sequence). Between the trimmed V and J ends, which lost 2 bases and 4 bases, there was a span of 11 bases. The DNA of the CDR3 is TGTGCCAGCAGCTTAAATGACAGGACCTATGGCTACACCTTC. This encodes CASSLNDRTYGYTF.

The chain links TRBV29-1 to TRBJ2-7, with 10 bases fitting TRBD2. The germline gives CDR1 SQVTM, CDR2 ANQGSEA. CDR3 size: 16 residues. With 5 bases clipped from V and 0 bases from J, the junction kept 10 bases outside the gene matches. CDR3 DNA sequence: TGCAGCGTTCAGGGGAGGGCTAGCGGGGGCTCCTACGAGCAGTACTTC. Residues: CSVQGRASGGSYEQYF.

The chain carries TRBV27 and TRBJ1-5; D is uncertain. The CDR3 spans 15 residues. CDR1 and CDR2 from the germline V gene are MNHEY and SMNVEV (reference sequence). V lost 3 bases and J 3 bases, leaving 12 bases between the germline ends. This chain's CDR3 is CASSFTGQINQPQHF. CDR3 DNA sequence: TGTGCCAGCAGTTTCACTGGGCAGATCAATCAGCCCCAGCATTTT.

The gene calls are TRBV5-6 and TRBJ2-7, with a weak D call TRBD2 (5 bases). CDR1 is SGHDT, CDR2 YYEEEE, per germline. V was cut by 0 bases and J by 3 bases, with 7 bases left in between. CDR3 length equals 13 residues. The CDR3 DNA follows: TGTGCCAGCAGCTTGGTTCGGGGCTACGAGCAGTACTTC. Encoded protein: CASSLVRGYEQYF.

CDR3 in DNA: TGTGCCAGCAGCTTAGCTGGAGGGGTGACTAATGAAAAACTGTTTTTT. Translated: CASSLAGGVTNEKLFF. V is TRBV28 and J is TRBJ1-4; the D gene is possibly TRBD1 (5 bases). The germline V gene has CDR1 MDHEN and CDR2 SYDVKM. V shed 6 bases and J shed 2 bases, with 16 bases lying between them. The length of the CDR3 is 16 residues. Together with reference TRBV28 and TRBJ1-4, the CDR3 gives the full variable domain: DVKVTQSSRYLVKRTGEKVFLECVQDMDHENMFWYRQDPGLGLRLIYFSYDVKMKEKGDIPEGYSVSREKKERFSLILESASTNQTSMYLCASSLAGGVTNEKLFFGSGTQLSVL.

The chain is built from TRBV2 and TRBJ2-5, with D possibly matching TRBD1 (6 bases). Trimming took off 0 bases at V and 3 bases at J, with 11 bases between the two ends. Germline-derived CDR1 and CDR2 are SNHLY and FYNNEI. The CDR3 contains 15 residues. CDR3 sequence reads: CASSEAPGVEETQYF. The CDR3 DNA follows: TGTGCCAGCAGTGAAGCCCCAGGGGTTGAAGAGACCCAGTACTTC.

This clone has a count of ten or more. This CDR3 is CASSQDRVPKNIQYF. CDR3 sequence (DNA): TGTGCCAGCAGCCAAGACAGGGTCCCCAAAAACATTCAGTACTTC. This sequence joins TRBV4-2 and TRBJ2-4, with D perhaps matching TRBD1 (5 bases). Trimming stripped 0 bases from V and 2 bases from J, with 8 bases between. The germline CDR1 and CDR2 sequences are LGHNA and YNFKEQ. The CDR3 is made up of 15 amino acids.

This chain joins TRBV19 and TRBJ1-1; 7 bases fit TRBD1. The CDR3 extends over 15 amino acids. V lost 5 bases and J lost 5; bases outside the gene matches: 11. The germline V gene encodes CDR1 LNHDA and CDR2 SQIVND (reference sequence). The CDR3 region is CASSVGTVWGTEAFF. The CDR3 nucleotides read TGTGCCAGTAGTGTCGGGACAGTTTGGGGTACTGAAGCTTTCTTT.

In this sample, this clone turned up a few times. The chain links TRBV5-1 to TRBJ2-7; 8 nucleotides align to TRBD1. The V gene's germline CDR1 is SGHRS and CDR2 YFSETQ. This CDR3 is built from 16 residues. J gave up 0 bases and V 2 bases, and 7 bases lay outside the gene matches. In nucleotides, the CDR3 is TGCGCCAGCAGCTTCCCTACGGACAGGGTCTCCTACGAGCAGTACTTC. It translates to CASSFPTDRVSYEQYF. The variable domain in full, completed from reference TRBV5-1 and TRBJ2-7, reads KAGVTQTPRYLIKTRGQQVTLSCSPISGHRSVSWYQQTPGQGLQFLFEYFSETQRNKGNFPGRFSGRQFSNSRSEMNVSTLELGDSALYLCASSFPTDRVSYEQYFGPGTRLTVT.

This chain connects TRBV2 to TRBJ1-4; maybe TRBD1 (5 bases). Looked up from germline, CDR1 is SNHLY and CDR2 is FYNNEI. V was shortened by 7 bases and J by 3 bases, with 15 bases between the two germline ends. The length of the CDR3 is 15 residues. CDR3 region: CASTLREGSNEKLFF. CDR3 DNA: TGTGCCAGCACCCTCAGGGAGGGGTCTAATGAAAAACTGTTTTTT. Drawing the rest from reference TRBV2 and TRBJ1-4, the complete variable domain is EPEVTQTPSHQVTQMGQEVILRCVPISNHLYFYWYRQILGQKVEFLVSFYNNEISEKSEIFDDQFSVERPDGSNFTLKIRSTKLEDSAMYFCASTLREGSNEKLFFGSGTQLSVL.

The J gene is TRBJ1-1, the V gene TRBV5-1, with D possibly being TRBD1 (5 bases). V dropped 3 bases and J dropped 8 bases, with 17 bases sitting between them. This CDR3 contains 14 residues. The germline V gene encodes CDR1 SGHRS and CDR2 YFSETQ. The CDR3 reads CASSYNLGGTEAFF. As DNA, the CDR3 is TGCGCCAGCAGCTATAATCTCGGGGGGACCGAAGCTTTCTTT.

This clone was detected only a few times. The chain couples TRBV7-2 to TRBJ2-1, with D possibly matching TRBD2 (6 bases). The CDR3 spans 14 residues. V was trimmed by 5 bases and J by 4 bases, leaving 12 bases between them. Germline lookup yields CDR1 SGHTA and CDR2 FQGNSA. CDR3 region: CASSRLASYNEQFF. In DNA form, the CDR3 reads TGTGCCAGCAGCCGCCTAGCGTCGTACAATGAGCAGTTCTTC.

This clone was found a few times. The rearrangement joins TRBV7-2 to TRBJ2-7; D call uncertain. CDR1 and CDR2 from the germline V gene are SGHTA and FQGNSA. The CDR3 loop spans 14 amino acids. V lost 4 bases and J 0 bases, leaving 10 bases between the germline ends. The CDR3 loop is CASSYTPNSYEQYF. CDR3 nucleotide sequence: TGTGCCAGCAGCTATACACCCAACTCCTACGAGCAGTACTTC.

The V call is TRBV7-3, the J call TRBJ2-1; D may be TRBD2 (6 bases). The CDR3 runs to 15 residues. The V gene's germline CDR1 is SGHTA and CDR2 FQGTGA. The germline V and J ends were trimmed by 5 bases and 10 bases, with 21 bases remaining between them. The CDR3 nucleotides are TGTGCCAGCAGCCCGTTCGGGACTGATGATAGCGAGCAGTTCTTC. This sequence encodes CASSPFGTDDSEQFF. The variable domain in full, with the rest retrieved from reference TRBV7-3 and TRBJ2-1, is GAGVSQTPSNKVTEKGKYVELRCDPISGHTALYWYRQSLGQGPEFLIYFQGTGAADDSGLPNDRFFAVRPEGSVSTLKIQRTERGDSAVYLCASSPFGTDDSEQFFGPGTRLTVL.

This clone was detected only a few times. V and J are TRBV5-1 and TRBJ1-1; a possible D gene is TRBD1 (5 bases). The CDR3 runs 14 residues. Germline CDR1 SGHRS, CDR2 YFSETQ. V lost 2 bases, J lost 1 base, and 9 bases lay in between. The CDR3 reads CASSLFTGNTEAFF. The DNA for the CDR3 is TGCGCCAGCAGCTTATTCACAGGGAACACTGAAGCTTTCTTT.

There are a few counts of this clone. The chain links TRBV6-6 to TRBJ1-1; D is perhaps TRBD1 (6 bases). In germline, CDR1 is MNHNY, CDR2 SVGAGI (reference sequence). Trimming left V 6 bases short and J 4 bases short, with 15 bases between. The CDR3 length is 14 residues. The DNA of the CDR3 is TGTGCCAGCAGCCCCCTCAGGGGTGCCACTGAAGCTTTCTTT. This gives the protein CASSPLRGATEAFF.

The chain combines TRBV28 with TRBJ2-1; TRBD2 matches at 10 bases. Trimming cost V 6 bases and J 8 bases; bases outside gene matches: 10. This CDR3 spans 15 amino acids. Germline lookup yields CDR1 MDHEN and CDR2 SYDVKM. CDR3 amino acids: CASRTGLATSDEQFF. The CDR3, as DNA: TGTGCCAGCAGAACGGGACTAGCGACGTCCGATGAGCAGTTCTTC.

This rearrangement joins TRBV7-9 to TRBJ2-7; a possible D gene is TRBD1 (6 bases). Germline V gene data show CDR1 as SEHNR and CDR2 as FQNEAQ (reference sequence). Trimming stripped 2 bases from V and 1 base from J, with 9 bases between. The CDR3 is made up of 14 amino acids. The CDR3 DNA reads TGTGCCAGCAGCTTAACAGGGTGGTCCTACGAGCAGTACTTC. As protein: CASSLTGWSYEQYF. Filled out from reference TRBV7-9 and TRBJ2-7, the complete variable domain reads DTGVSQNPRHKITKRGQNVTFRCDPISEHNRLYWYRQTLGQGPEFLTYFQNEAQLEKSRLLSDRFSAERPKGSFSTLEIQRTEQGDSAMYLCASSLTGWSYEQYFGPGTRLTVT.

In its sample, this clone was seen a few times. V gene TRBV7-9 combines with J gene TRBJ2-7; D is perhaps TRBD2 (6 bases). Trimming removed 5 bases from V and 7 bases from J, with 12 bases in between. Germline V CDR1 and CDR2: SEHNR, FQNEAQ (reference sequence). CDR3 length equals 12 residues. Written as DNA, the CDR3 is TGTGCCAGCAGCCAGGGCGGAGGGGAGCAGTACTTC. As protein: CASSQGGGEQYF.

This rearrangement joins TRBV19 to TRBJ1-5, with D perhaps matching TRBD1 (6 bases). The CDR3 has 15 amino acids. Trimming removed 3 bases from V and 3 bases from J, with 12 bases in between. Per the germline V gene, CDR1 is LNHDA and CDR2 is SQIVND (reference sequence). CDR3 protein: CASSIGTLLNQPQHF. The CDR3 region has the DNA TGTGCCAGTAGTATTGGGACACTTCTCAATCAGCCCCAGCATTTT.

This clone has more than one count but fewer than ten. The J gene is TRBJ2-1, the V gene TRBV12-5; 12 nucleotides align to TRBD2. CDR1 and CDR2 from the germline V gene are LGHNT and FRNRAP. CDR3 length: 15 residues. Unmatched junction bases numbered 6, after V lost 3 bases and J lost 9 bases. The CDR3 here is CASGFHRTSGTEQFF. Here the CDR3 DNA reads TGTGCTAGTGGTTTCCACCGGACTAGCGGGACTGAGCAGTTCTTC. The variable domain in full, with the rest retrieved from reference TRBV12-5 and TRBJ2-1, is DARVTQTPRHKVTEMGQEVTMRCQPILGHNTVFWYRQTMMQGLELLAYFRNRAPLDDSGMPKDRFSAEMPDATLATLKIQPSEPRDSAVYFCASGFHRTSGTEQFFGPGTRLTVL.